This T cell receptor beta chain was found in a study of blood T cells in healthy people across ages. Study conclusions and caveats: Any changes in expanded clonotypes were possibly confounded, as donor CMV status remained unknown. Strong correlation linked observed beta diversity and percent naive T cells. Donors of long life had a larger count of naive CD4+ cells and greater diversity than aged donors.

CDR1 SGDLS and CDR2 YYNGEE come from the germline V gene. The CDR3 has 15 amino acids. With 0 bases removed from V and 1 base from J, the gap between germline ends came to 9 bases. It was with a sample-barcoded 5' primer and a J-beta primer mix that a second PCR of roughly 7 to 12 cycles was run. Every sample gave at least 2.5 million paired-end reads containing CDR3. TCRdb itself ran the 5' RACE reads through MiXCR, one entry per CDR3 protein. The profile shows 1,500,000 or so distinct CDR3 sequences, less than 45% of them singletons. As regards this clonotype: What it binds is unknown.

The J gene is TRBJ2-3, the V gene TRBV9; tentatively, D is TRBD1 (5 bases). Sequenced material: blood. The receptor was derived from a woman under 30 in good health. This CDR3 reads CASSVASGRTDTQYF. The CDR3 nucleotides are TGTGCCAGCAGCGTAGCTTCAGGGCGCACAGATACGCAGTATTTT.